What follows are 27 T cell receptor beta chains derived from one specimen sequenced in a study of T cell repertoires in cytomegalovirus infection. TCRdb processed the reads anew with MiXCR; each CDR3 protein has one entry. Of about 890,000 distinct CDR3 sequences listed, 31% are singletons. These receptors have no known antigen. Sequenced here: cultured CD8+ T cells from PBMCs, sampled from culture after CMV antigen stimulation. All receptors come from a human donor in good health (CMV status not recorded). Some clones in this sample may be carry-over from other donors' samples.

The rearrangement links TRBV7-6 to TRBJ1-2, with D maybe TRBD1 (5 bases). Germline V gene data show CDR1 as SGHVS and CDR2 as FNYEAQ. V dropped 5 bases and J dropped 4 bases, with 23 bases sitting between them. The CDR3 is 17 residues long. CDR3 sequence reads: CASSGEGLGDPLYGYTF. CDR3 nucleotide sequence: TGTGCCAGCAGCGGAGAGGGGTTAGGAGACCCCCTCTATGGCTACACCTTC.

This clonotype came up many times. The V and J genes are TRBV7-8 and TRBJ1-4, with D possibly matching TRBD1 (5 bases). The germline gives CDR1 SGHVS, CDR2 FQNEAQ. The V end was cut by 5 bases, the J end by 3 bases, with 13 bases between. CDR3 size: 15 residues. The CDR3 DNA is TGTGCCAGCAGCACCCGGGACTCCCCTAATGAAAAACTGTTTTTT. Amino acids: CASSTRDSPNEKLFF.

This clonotype showed up many times. The chain links TRBV7-3 to TRBJ2-3, with D possibly matching TRBD2 (5 bases). Looked up from germline, CDR1 is SGHTA and CDR2 is FQGTGA. The CDR3 runs to 15 residues. Trimming stripped 5 bases from V and 0 bases from J, with 12 bases between. CDR3 loop: CASSRGWASTDTQYF. The DNA of the CDR3 is TGTGCCAGCAGCAGAGGGTGGGCGAGCACAGATACGCAGTATTTT.

This clonotype was found a few times. The rearrangement joins TRBV7-6 to TRBJ1-1; the D is unclear. Trimming left V 5 bases short and J 8 bases short, with 15 bases between. The CDR3 totals 13 residues. Germline V lookup: CDR1 SGHVS, CDR2 FNYEAQ. The CDR3 loop is CASSHSRSLEAFF. The CDR3 region has the DNA TGTGCCAGCAGCCACAGCCGGTCCCTCGAAGCTTTCTTT.

V is TRBV29-1 and J is TRBJ2-1; D assignment may be TRBD1 or TRBD2 (6 bases each). This CDR3 is built from 14 residues. Germline V gene data show CDR1 as SQVTM and CDR2 as ANQGSEA. Trimming left V 3 bases short and J 7 bases short, with 16 bases between. The CDR3 sequence is CSVDGGRLRNEQFF. DNA for the CDR3: TGCAGCGTTGATGGGGGGCGTTTGAGGAATGAGCAGTTCTTC.

This chain connects TRBV6-2 or TRBV6-3 to TRBJ1-1; D may be TRBD1 (5 bases). The germline V gene has CDR1 MNHEY and CDR2 SVGEGT. V was pared by 0 bases and J by 3 bases, with 14 bases between. CDR3 length: 16 amino acids. CDR3 sequence reads: CASSYSMEGRDTEAFF. CDR3 sequence (DNA): TGTGCCAGCAGTTACTCGATGGAGGGCAGGGACACTGAAGCTTTCTTT.

This clonotype was seen a handful of times. This chain joins TRBV6-1 and TRBJ2-1; D gene uncertain. CDR1 is MNHNS and CDR2 is SASEGT in the germline V gene. This CDR3 spans 14 amino acids. V was pared by 3 bases and J by 7 bases, with 13 bases between. CDR3 protein: CASSETRQWNEQFF. In DNA, the CDR3 is TGTGCCAGCAGTGAGACAAGGCAGTGGAATGAGCAGTTCTTC.

The genes are TRBV19 and TRBJ1-1; 9 bases align to TRBD1. The trim removed 3 bases at V and 4 bases at J, leaving 9 bases unmatched. The CDR3 length is 16 residues. CDR1 is LNHDA, CDR2 SQIVND, per germline (reference sequence). The chain's CDR3 is CASSIGQGYWGTEAFF. CDR3 bases: TGTGCCAGTAGTATCGGACAGGGGTATTGGGGCACTGAAGCTTTCTTT. Full variable domain (missing parts from reference TRBV19 and TRBJ1-1): DGGITQSPKYLFRKEGQNVTLSCEQNLNHDAMYWYRQDPGQGLRLIYYSQIVNDFQKGDIAEGYSVSREKKESFPLTVTSAQKNPTAFYLCASSIGQGYWGTEAFFGQGTRLTVV.

This chain joins TRBV29-1 and TRBJ1-4, with 7 bases matching TRBD1. The CDR3 consists of 14 residues. CDR1 and CDR2 from the germline V gene are SQVTM and ANQGSEA. With 6 bases clipped from V and 9 bases from J, the junction kept 13 bases outside the gene matches. CDR3 amino acids: CSVPGTVGSQKLFF. DNA of the CDR3: TGCAGCGTCCCTGGGACAGTTGGCTCTCAAAAACTGTTTTTT.

As regards this clonotype: A junction boundary mismatches the germline segment, possibly from a read error. The chain employs TRBV5-3 and TRBJ1-5; D is perhaps TRBD1 (6 bases). TRBV5-3 is flagged as an ORF with uncertain function. CDR3 length: 18 amino acids. CDR3 amino acids: CASSLVWQDEGGNQPQHF. DNA of the CDR3: TGTGCCAGCAGCTTGGTTTGGCAGGATGAGGGGGGGAATCAGCCCCAGCATTTT.

This clonotype was seen repeatedly, ten times or more. The chain carries TRBV12-3 or TRBV12-4 and TRBJ1-2; 9 bases are shared with TRBD1. The CDR3 extends over 16 amino acids. Losses at the gene ends were 5 bases for V and 0 bases for J; bases not matched to a gene: 7. The CDR3, as DNA: TGTGCCAGCAGTGGACTGGACAGGGGCCCTAACTATGGCTACACCTTC. Protein: CASSGLDRGPNYGYTF.

This clonotype was seen more than once but under ten times. This rearrangement joins TRBV6-5 to TRBJ2-2; D perhaps matches TRBD1 (6 bases). V lost 1 base and J 3 bases, leaving 9 bases between the germline ends. CDR1 MNHEY and CDR2 SVGAGI come from the germline V gene. CDR3 length: 15 residues. CDR3 nucleotide sequence: TGTGCCAGCAGTTACTGGGCAGGGGACACCGGGGAGCTGTTTTTT. It specifies CASSYWAGDTGELFF.

In this sample, this clonotype turned up many times. The V gene is TRBV7-6, the J gene TRBJ2-7, with TRBD1 as a possible D gene (6 bases). The CDR3 spans 16 residues. V gave up 4 bases and J gave up 0 bases, with 16 bases separating them. Germline V lookup: CDR1 SGHVS, CDR2 FNYEAQ. The CDR3 DNA follows: TGTGCCAGCAGCTCCTCGGGACACCTGAGCTCCTACGAGCAGTACTTC. Its translation: CASSSSGHLSSYEQYF.

This clonotype was detected only a few times. This chain connects TRBV27 to TRBJ2-3; D is unclear. Germline loops: CDR1 MNHEY, CDR2 SMNVEV (reference sequence). Trimming removed 0 bases at V and 1 base at J, with 11 bases between. The CDR3 length is 16 residues. The CDR3 loop is CASSLSGVRRTDTQYF. The CDR3 bases are TGTGCCAGCAGTTTATCGGGTGTCAGACGCACAGATACGCAGTATTTT.

This clonotype showed up just a few times. The chain is built from TRBV7-9 and TRBJ1-1; weak D call: TRBD1 (6 bases). Germline-derived CDR1 and CDR2 are SEHNR and FQNEAQ (reference sequence). The V and J ends lost 1 base and 7 bases respectively, with 13 bases between them. This CDR3 is 14 amino acids long. Written as DNA, the CDR3 is TGTGCCAGCAGCTTAGTTAGGGGGGCGAATGAAGCTTTCTTT. It yields the protein CASSLVRGANEAFF.

This chain joins TRBV12-3 or TRBV12-4 and TRBJ2-5; no clear D. This CDR3 contains 15 residues. Trimming took 5 bases from V and 5 from J, leaving 18 bases between them. The CDR3 loop reads CASSSSVLSVETQYF. The CDR3 DNA follows: TGTGCCAGCAGTAGTTCGGTATTATCTGTGGAGACCCAGTACTTC.

The V and J genes are TRBV5-6 and TRBJ2-2; 8 positions match TRBD1. The length of the CDR3 is 16 residues. Germline V lookup: CDR1 SGHDT, CDR2 YYEEEE. Germline trimming cut 4 bases from V and 3 bases from J; bases unmatched to any gene: 8. CDR3: CASSRQGAVDTGELFF. The CDR3 DNA sequence: TGTGCCAGCAGCCGCCAGGGGGCGGTGGACACCGGGGAGCTGTTTTTT.

The V gene is TRBV7-2, the J gene TRBJ1-1; D gene ambiguous. There are 18 residues in the CDR3. In germline, CDR1 is SGHTA, CDR2 FQGNSA. Trimming left V 3 bases short and J 1 base short, with 21 bases between. The CDR3 reads CASSFRADQYLKNTEAFF. DNA of the CDR3: TGTGCCAGCAGCTTTCGGGCAGACCAGTACTTAAAGAACACTGAAGCTTTCTTT.

The chain joins TRBV4-2 to TRBJ2-2; D not certain. Trimming removed 0 bases at V and 3 bases at J, with 17 bases between. The CDR3 runs to 18 residues. The germline V gene has CDR1 LGHNA and CDR2 YNFKEQ. CDR3 nucleotide sequence: TGTGCCAGCAGCCAAGAAGGAGAGCTAACGATCGACACCGGGGAGCTGTTTTTT. Amino acid sequence: CASSQEGELTIDTGELFF.

A note on this clonotype: At one end, the junction sequence differs from germline, possibly due to a read error. This CDR3 is CASSLGTSGDF. The CDR3 bases are TGTGCCAGCAGCTTAGGGACTAGCGGCGACTTC. The V and J genes are TRBV7-8 and TRBJ2-5, with TRBD2 matching over 10 bases. Looked up from germline, CDR1 is SGHVS and CDR2 is FQNEAQ. This CDR3 has 11 residues.

V and J are TRBV24-1 and TRBJ1-1, with 7 positions matching TRBD1. The trim removed 9 bases at V and 8 bases at J, leaving 5 bases unmatched. Germline-derived CDR1 and CDR2 are KGHDR and SFDVKD. This CDR3 region has 11 residues. CDR3: CATVGTDEAFF. For the CDR3, the DNA is TGTGCCACCGTTGGGACAGACGAAGCTTTCTTT.

The chain combines TRBV27 with TRBJ2-3; 7 positions agree with TRBD1. This CDR3 has 15 residues. With V trimmed by 7 bases and J by 6 bases, 13 bases remained unmatched. In germline, CDR1 is MNHEY, CDR2 SMNVEV (reference sequence). The chain's CDR3 is CASNIGGGFMDTQYF. Here the CDR3 DNA reads TGTGCCAGCAACATAGGGGGCGGGTTTATGGATACGCAGTATTTT.

Ten or more counts support this clonotype. The V and J genes are TRBV7-9 and TRBJ1-1; no firm D call. The germline V gene encodes CDR1 SEHNR and CDR2 FQNEAQ (reference sequence). Between the trimmed V and J ends, which lost 5 bases and 8 bases, there was a span of 18 bases. The CDR3 extends over 14 amino acids. CDR3 DNA sequence: TGTGCCAGCAGCCCATCCCGGACGACCCCAGAAGCTTTCTTT. This translates into CASSPSRTTPEAFF.

The sample holds a few counts of this clonotype. The chain carries TRBV7-8 and TRBJ1-6, with no clear D. This CDR3 spans 14 amino acids. The ends were cut back, 2 bases at V and 4 bases at J, with 6 bases in the middle. Germline V gene data show CDR1 as SGHVS and CDR2 as FQNEAQ. CDR3 protein: CASSLREYNSPLHF. The CDR3 region has the DNA TGTGCCAGCAGCTTACGGGAGTATAATTCACCCCTCCACTTT.

J is TRBJ1-2 and V is TRBV28; possible D gene TRBD1, 5 bases. Germline V gene sequence: CDR1 MDHEN, CDR2 SYDVKM. V was clipped by 6 bases and J by 1 base, with 15 bases between them. CDR3 size: 15 residues. CDR3 sequence reads: CASRFRQLLNYGYTF. The CDR3 DNA sequence: TGTGCCAGCAGGTTCCGACAGCTACTTAACTATGGCTACACCTTC.

This rearrangement joins TRBV7-6 to TRBJ2-7; D gene unclear. V lost 5 bases to trimming and J lost 3 bases, with 14 bases between them. Germline assignment: CDR1 SGHVS and CDR2 FNYEAQ. CDR3 length equals 14 residues. CDR3 protein: CASSPIDGIYEQYF. The CDR3 region has the DNA TGTGCCAGCAGCCCCATAGACGGCATCTACGAGCAGTACTTC.

The gene calls are TRBV20-1 and TRBJ1-4; 7 bases agree with TRBD1. The CDR3 sequence is 13 residues long. In germline, CDR1 is DFQATT, CDR2 SNEGSKA (reference sequence). CDR3 loop: CRSTGTANEKLFF. The CDR3 DNA reads as TGCAGGTCCACCGGGACAGCGAATGAAAAACTGTTTTTT.